This TCR beta chain came from a study of CD8 T cells in ankylosing spondylitis. Regarding the study as a whole: Ankylosing spondylitis blood appeared to be characterized by a TCR beta motif of several highly homologous variants. As reported, disease-linked clones showed significant enrichment in matched ankylosing spondylitis synovial fluid.

This clonotype came up a few times. Its antigen is undetermined. TCRdb itself ran the 5' RACE reads through MiXCR, one entry per CDR3 protein. Of under 550,000 distinct CDR3 sequences listed, about 24% are singletons. There are 14 residues in the CDR3. Germline trimming cut 5 bases from V and 5 bases from J; bases unmatched to any gene: 4. Germline CDR1 and CDR2: SGHRS and YFSETQ. The source material was blood, either unsorted or a sorted T cell fraction (not recorded which). The sequence was obtained from a male donor with ankylosing spondylitis. The chain joins TRBV5-1 to TRBJ2-1; 10 nucleotides align to TRBD2. CDR3 in amino acids: CASSRTSGHNEQFF. DNA of the CDR3: TGCGCCAGCAGTCGGACTAGCGGACACAATGAGCAGTTCTTC. The entire variable domain, with the rest obtained from reference TRBV5-1 and TRBJ2-1, is as follows: KAGVTQTPRYLIKTRGQQVTLSCSPISGHRSVSWYQQTPGQGLQFLFEYFSETQRNKGNFPGRFSGRQFSNSRSEMNVSTLELGDSALYLCASSRTSGHNEQFFGPGTRLTVL.